The 27 T cell receptor beta chains given below trace back to one sample, sequenced in a study of T cell repertoires in cytomegalovirus infection. Each CDR3 protein is one row after TCRdb ran MiXCR on the reads. This sample has about 300,000 distinct CDR3 sequences, with around 10% found just once. The sample consisted of PBMCs. Source of these receptors: a human donor in good health (CMV status not recorded). Some clones in this sample may be carry-over from other donors' samples.

This clonotype has at least ten counts. V is TRBV7-2 and J is TRBJ1-5; D gene uncertain. The CDR3 has 13 residues. Deletions cut 1 base from V and 11 bases from J, with 12 bases between. Germline assignment: CDR1 SGHTA and CDR2 FQGNSA. The DNA for the CDR3 is TGTGCCAGCAGCTTAGATGTCCTCCTGACCCAGCATTTT. Residues: CASSLDVLLTQHF.

J is TRBJ1-1 and V is TRBV7-9; maybe TRBD1 (6 bases). Trimming left V 8 bases short and J 2 bases short, with 12 bases between. The CDR3 contains 13 residues. Germline loops: CDR1 SEHNR, CDR2 FQNEAQ (reference sequence). CDR3 sequence reads: CASRFGGNTEAFF. DNA of the CDR3: TGTGCCAGCCGATTTGGGGGCAACACTGAAGCTTTCTTT.

This clonotype was counted between two and nine times. The chain's CDR3 is CSAIPVNEAFF. CDR3 sequence (DNA): TGCAGTGCTATACCCGTTAATGAAGCTTTCTTT. The J gene is TRBJ1-1, the V gene TRBV20-1; unclear D gene. Trimming took off 4 bases at V and 7 bases at J, with 10 bases between the two ends. Looked up from germline, CDR1 is DFQATT and CDR2 is SNEGSKA (reference sequence). The CDR3 loop spans 11 amino acids.

This clonotype has a count of ten or more. This rearrangement joins TRBV6-6 to TRBJ1-1, with unresolved D. The germline gives CDR1 MNHNY, CDR2 SVGAGI (reference sequence). Trimming removed 0 bases from V and 0 bases from J, with 32 bases in between. The CDR3 loop spans 23 amino acids. The CDR3 bases are TGTGCCAGCAGTTACTCGATTGGAAAGGCGTCGCGGGAGGGCGTCATTATGAACACTGAAGCTTTCTTT. This sequence encodes CASSYSIGKASREGVIMNTEAFF.

The chain has TRBV7-3 and TRBJ2-5; D perhaps matches TRBD1 (5 bases). The germline V gene encodes CDR1 SGHTA and CDR2 FQGTGA. This CDR3 spans 15 amino acids. V lost 2 bases and J 4 bases, leaving 14 bases between the germline ends. The CDR3 DNA is TGTGCCAGCAGCTTAGGCAGGGTGAATGTAGAGACCCAGTACTTC. This codes for CASSLGRVNVETQYF. Using reference TRBV7-3 and TRBJ2-5 for the parts outside the CDR3, the full variable domain is GAGVSQTPSNKVTEKGKYVELRCDPISGHTALYWYRQSLGQGPEFLIYFQGTGAADDSGLPNDRFFAVRPEGSVSTLKIQRTERGDSAVYLCASSLGRVNVETQYFGPGTRLLVL.

This clonotype was seen many times. This chain connects TRBV20-1 to TRBJ2-2; unclear D gene. CDR1 DFQATT and CDR2 SNEGSKA come from the germline V gene (reference sequence). This CDR3 contains 13 residues. V was clipped by 6 bases and J by 0 bases, with 8 bases between them. CDR3 coding DNA: TGCAGTGCAGGGAATTCGAACACCGGGGAGCTGTTTTTT. Its translation is CSAGNSNTGELFF.

The table lists this clonotype with many counts. This chain uses TRBV5-5 with TRBJ1-1; D not resolved. Germline loops: CDR1 SGHKS, CDR2 YYEKEE (reference sequence). CDR3 size: 13 residues. V was trimmed by 2 bases and J by 2 bases, leaving 7 bases between them. The CDR3, as DNA: TGTGCCAGCAGCTTTACCGTAAACACTGAAGCTTTCTTT. Translated, it gives CASSFTVNTEAFF.

The chain carries TRBV14 and TRBJ2-2; the D call may be TRBD1 or TRBD2 (5 bases each). Germline CDR1 reads SGHDN; CDR2 reads FVKESK. The CDR3 runs 16 residues. V lost 2 bases and J lost 2, with 12 bases in between. The CDR3 is CASSQWDGTNTGELFF. The CDR3, as DNA: TGTGCCAGCAGCCAATGGGACGGAACTAACACCGGGGAGCTGTTTTTT.

This clonotype was detected ten times or more. V and J are TRBV7-9 and TRBJ1-6, with 9 positions matching TRBD1. Germline V CDR1 and CDR2: SEHNR, FQNEAQ (reference sequence). This CDR3 region has 16 residues. V gave up 2 bases and J gave up 10 bases; unmatched junction bases: 9. Written as DNA, the CDR3 is TGTGCCAGCAGCTTAAAGTCCGGGACAGGGAACTCACCCCTCCACTTT. Translated: CASSLKSGTGNSPLHF.

This clonotype showed up many times. V gene TRBV20-1 combines with J gene TRBJ2-3, with 7 bases aligning to TRBD2. The V and J ends lost 7 bases and 3 bases, in that order; junction bases with no gene match: 10. This CDR3 has 14 amino acids. Per the germline V gene, CDR1 is DFQATT and CDR2 is SNEGSKA (reference sequence). The CDR3 bases are TGCAGTGTACAGAGCGGGGTTGGAACAGATACGCAGTATTTT. Encoded protein: CSVQSGVGTDTQYF.

This clonotype was recorded many times. The junction departs from the called germline gene at one end, perhaps through a read error. The V and J genes are TRBV18 and TRBJ1-2; 8 bases map to TRBD1. In germline, CDR1 is KGHSH, CDR2 LQKENI. The length of the CDR3 is 15 residues. The CDR3 nucleotides are TGTGCCAGCTCCCCACAGGGACAGGCGATCTATGGCTACACCTTC. It translates to CASSPQGQAIYGYTF.

J is TRBJ1-2 and V is TRBV5-4; tentative D call: TRBD1 (5 bases). Trimming stripped 4 bases from V and 4 bases from J, with 17 bases between. This CDR3 is built from 15 residues. Germline CDR1 and CDR2: SGHNT and YYREEE (reference sequence). The CDR3 reads CASSPGGGFGYGYTF. The CDR3 DNA reads as TGTGCCAGCAGCCCCGGTGGGGGGTTCGGCTATGGCTACACCTTC.

This clonotype was observed at least ten times. Relative to the germline gene, one junction end is altered; a read error may explain this. The chain joins TRBV7-7 to TRBJ2-2, with no clear D. The length of the CDR3 is 14 residues. In germline, CDR1 is SSHAT, CDR2 FNYEAQ (reference sequence). The CDR3 region has the DNA TGTGCTAGCAGCCCTCAGAAGAACACCGGGGAGCTGTTTTTT. Translation gives CASSPQKNTGELFF.

This clonotype was seen ten or more times. The chain recombines TRBV29-1 with TRBJ2-3; D remains ambiguous. The CDR3 contains 11 residues. The V gene lost 6 bases and the J gene lost 0 bases, with 4 bases spanning the gap. CDR1 and CDR2 from the germline V gene are SQVTM and ANQGSEA. The DNA for the CDR3 is TGCAGCGTCCACAGCACAGATACGCAGTATTTT. Translation: CSVHSTDTQYF.

This clonotype was counted at least ten times. The chain carries TRBV28 and TRBJ1-1; weak D call: TRBD1 (5 bases). This CDR3 comprises 15 residues. CDR1 and CDR2 (germline): MDHEN, SYDVKM. V was shortened by 6 bases and J by 5 bases, with 19 bases between the two germline ends. The CDR3 region is CASRLRDSRGTEAFF. Written as DNA, the CDR3 is TGTGCCAGCAGACTCCGGGACTCTCGTGGGACTGAAGCTTTCTTT.

Many counts were recorded for this clonotype. The chain joins TRBV7-9 to TRBJ2-7, with TRBD2 as a possible D gene (6 bases). The CDR3 extends over 12 amino acids. V gave up 7 bases and J gave up 9 bases, with 16 bases separating them. Looked up from germline, CDR1 is SEHNR and CDR2 is FQNEAQ (reference sequence). Written as DNA, the CDR3 is TGTGCCAGCAACCCCAGCAACGGGAGGCAGTACTTC. Protein sequence: CASNPSNGRQYF.

There are many counts of this clonotype. This chain links TRBV7-2 with TRBJ2-5; either TRBD1 or TRBD2 may supply D (5 bases each). This CDR3 has 13 residues. Germline-derived CDR1 and CDR2 are SGHTA and FQGNSA. The ends were cut back, 3 bases at V and 4 bases at J, with 9 bases in the middle. This CDR3 reads CASSFGTGETQYF. The CDR3, as DNA: TGTGCCAGCAGCTTCGGGACCGGAGAGACCCAGTACTTC.

This clonotype has ten or more counts. The V gene is TRBV2, the J gene TRBJ2-2; D perhaps matches TRBD2 (5 bases). The CDR3 length is 15 residues. The ends were cut back, 7 bases at V and 2 bases at J, with 14 bases in the middle. Germline V gives CDR1 SNHLY, CDR2 FYNNEI. The CDR3 sequence is CASIPTGSNTGELFF. The CDR3 coding sequence is TGTGCCAGCATCCCCACGGGATCAAACACCGGGGAGCTGTTTTTT.

In nucleotides, the CDR3 is TGCGCCAGCAGCCCCGACTACACAGATACGCAGTATTTT. Translation: CASSPDYTDTQYF. The rearrangement uses TRBV4-3 and TRBJ2-3; tentative D call: TRBD2 (5 bases). Germline V gene sequence: CDR1 LGHNA, CDR2 YSLEER. This CDR3 region has 13 residues. Trimming removed 4 bases from V and 2 bases from J, with 7 bases in between.

This clonotype has a count of ten or more. The chain recombines TRBV19 with TRBJ1-5; TRBD1 agrees at 8 bases. The V gene end was trimmed by 4 bases and the J gene end by 5 bases; junction bases not matched to a gene: 10. This CDR3 is 16 amino acids long. CDR1 and CDR2 (germline): LNHDA, SQIVND (reference sequence). CDR3 sequence (DNA): TGTGCCAGTAGTACGACGACAGGGGCCCTCGATCAGCCCCAGCATTTT. Translation: CASSTTTGALDQPQHF.

There are many counts of this clonotype. This rearrangement joins TRBV7-9 to TRBJ2-5; 8 nucleotides line up with TRBD1. This CDR3 contains 16 residues. Losses at the gene ends were 3 bases for V and 0 bases for J; bases not matched to a gene: 6. Germline-derived CDR1 and CDR2 are SEHNR and FQNEAQ (reference sequence). The CDR3 protein is CASSFLGQGHQETQYF. The CDR3 DNA reads as TGTGCCAGCAGCTTCCTTGGACAGGGCCACCAAGAGACCCAGTACTTC. Full variable domain (rest looked up from reference TRBV7-9 and TRBJ2-5): DTGVSQNPRHKITKRGQNVTFRCDPISEHNRLYWYRQTLGQGPEFLTYFQNEAQLEKSRLLSDRFSAERPKGSFSTLEIQRTEQGDSAMYLCASSFLGQGHQETQYFGPGTRLLVL.

This clonotype was recorded at least ten times. V is TRBV7-6 and J is TRBJ2-7; possible D gene TRBD1, 5 bases. There are 14 residues in the CDR3. Per the germline V gene, CDR1 is SGHVS and CDR2 is FNYEAQ. Trimming removed 5 bases at V and 2 bases at J, with 13 bases between. The CDR3 region has the DNA TGTGCCAGCAGCCCCAGGGAAGGAACCTACGAGCAGTACTTC. Translation: CASSPREGTYEQYF.

J is TRBJ1-6 and V is TRBV20-1; D possibly corresponds to TRBD1 (6 bases). In germline, CDR1 is DFQATT, CDR2 SNEGSKA (reference sequence). The CDR3 runs 17 residues. Trimming cost V 7 bases and J 0 bases, with 19 bases left between them. The CDR3 sequence: CSEGGGGGSSYNSPLHF. In nucleotides, the CDR3 is TGCAGTGAGGGGGGGGGGGGTGGGAGCTCCTATAATTCACCCCTCCACTTT.

This clonotype was seen repeatedly, ten times or more. Here the CDR3 reads CASSFSGGTYNEQFF. CDR3 coding DNA: TGTGCCAGCAGCTTTAGCGGGGGGACATACAATGAGCAGTTCTTC. The chain couples TRBV7-2 to TRBJ2-1; 10 bases match TRBD2. The length of the CDR3 is 15 residues. CDR1 is SGHTA, CDR2 FQGNSA, per germline. The trim removed 3 bases at V and 4 bases at J, leaving 3 bases unmatched.

The chain combines TRBV13 with TRBJ1-1; D gene uncertain. Trimming left V 5 bases short and J 3 bases short, with 13 bases between. CDR1 PRHDT and CDR2 FYEKMQ come from the germline V gene (reference sequence). This CDR3 contains 14 residues. The CDR3 bases are TGTGCCAGCAGCCCCCTCAGAGCCGACACTGAAGCTTTCTTT. Encoded protein: CASSPLRADTEAFF.

This clonotype occurred many times. The chain combines TRBV20-1 with TRBJ1-4; 11 bases match TRBD1. The ends lost 4 bases at V and 7 bases at J; junction bases unmatched: 17. The CDR3 contains 18 residues. In germline, CDR1 is DFQATT, CDR2 SNEGSKA (reference sequence). The CDR3 spells CSANIGQGAATVAEKLFF. CDR3 DNA sequence: TGCAGTGCTAACATCGGACAGGGGGCGGCTACTGTGGCTGAAAAACTGTTTTTT.

This clonotype has ten or more counts. Here the CDR3 reads CASSLAGRYQETQYF. The CDR3 region has the DNA TGTGCCAGCAGCTTAGCGGGACGGTACCAAGAGACCCAGTACTTC. The chain carries TRBV7-2 and TRBJ2-5, with D perhaps matching TRBD1 or TRBD2 (5 bases each). The ends were cut back, 0 bases at V and 0 bases at J, with 8 bases in the middle. The germline V gene has CDR1 SGHTA and CDR2 FQGNSA. This CDR3 is 15 amino acids long.